These T cell receptor beta chains were read from a single sample in a study of shared T cell receptors in the human thymus. Data came from immunoSEQ multiplex PCR; TCRdb stores just in-frame clones and leaves some out. The table shows 450,000 to 650,000 clones, with 75% to 80% occurring only once. The same data also went into a second study, on human thymus T cells.

The sequencing input was thymocytes. All receptors derive from a boy under three years old with a congenital heart defect. Each CDR3 is given with its conserved first and last residue. Fields, in order: D gene, CDR3 length, clone size, J gene, V gene, CDR3 DNA, CDR3 protein. The D gene is left open where the match is weak. Some rows mark clone size as missing; the rest say once, few, many or name a class of expanded clone.

TRBD2 | 16 | NA | TRBJ2-1 | TRBV10-1 | TGCGCCAGCAGACTAGCGGGAGGTGGGCTCTACAATGAGCAGTTCTTC | CASRLAGGGLYNEQFF
NA | 18 | few | TRBJ2-7 | TRBV4-2 | TGTGCCAGCAGCCAAGATGCCGCCCCCCACAGGGATCTCTACGAGCAGTACTTC | CASSQDAAPHRDLYEQYF
NA | 16 | NA | TRBJ2-7 | TRBV13 | TGTGCCAGCAGTCTTAGCCTATTGGCGAACTCCTACGAGCAGTACTTC | CASSLSLLANSYEQYF
NA | 17 | NA | TRBJ2-3 | TRBV29-1 | TGCAGCGTCACCCCCCCCTCGGACAGCGGATCCACAGATACGCAGTATTTT | CSVTPPSDSGSTDTQYF
TRBD2 | 15 | NA | TRBJ2-5 | TRBV11-2 | TGTGCCAGCAGCTCCCAGGGCGGGAGGGGAGAGACCCAGTACTTC | CASSSQGGRGETQYF
TRBD1 | 14 | NA | TRBJ1-4 | TRBV28 | TGTGCCAGCAGTTACAGGGGTGCCGTGGCGAAACTGTTTTTT | CASSYRGAVAKLFF
TRBD1 | 15 | once | TRBJ1-2 | TRBV2 | TGTGCCAGCCTGGCCCTTGCCACAGGGGTCTATGGCTACACCTTC | CASLALATGVYGYTF
NA | 15 | few | TRBJ1-2 | TRBV5-1 | TGCGCCAGCAGCCCGGAGGAGGGGCTTAACTATGGCTACACCTTC | CASSPEEGLNYGYTF
NA | 15 | NA | TRBJ1-1 | TRBV11-2 | TGTGCCAGCAGCCTTTACGGAGGATTCAACACTGAAGCTTTCTTT | CASSLYGGFNTEAFF
TRBD1 | 17 | NA | TRBJ2-2 | TRBV10-2 | TGCGCCAGCAGTGAGTCACTAGGACAGGGTTTAACCGGGGAGCTGTTTTTT | CASSESLGQGLTGELFF
NA | 16 | NA | TRBJ2-4 | TRBV11-2 | TGTGCCAGCAGCAAAGGGGGGGATCTAGCCAAAAACATTCAGTACTTC | CASSKGGDLAKNIQYF
TRBD2 | 18 | NA | TRBJ2-1 | TRBV15 | TGTGCCACCAGCAGCCCCCCCGGACTAGCGGGAGGGAGGAATGAGCAGTTCTTC | CATSSPPGLAGGRNEQFF
NA | 13 | few | TRBJ2-7 | TRBV5-1 | TGCGCCAGCAGCTTCCCCGGGAGCTACGAGCAGTACTTC | CASSFPGSYEQYF
NA | 15 | NA | TRBJ1-5 | TRBV19 | TGTGCCAGTAGGGCTCTCCTCGGGTCGGGTCAGCCCCAGCATTTT | CASRALLGSGQPQHF
TRBD1 | 14 | NA | TRBJ2-5 | TRBV7-3 | TGTGCCAGCAGCGAACAGGGGGTCCAAGAGACCCAGTACTTC | CASSEQGVQETQYF
TRBD1 | 16 | NA | TRBJ2-7 | TRBV12-5 | TGTGCTAGTGGCCCTGGGACAGGGGATAGCTCCTACGAGCAGTACTTC | CASGPGTGDSSYEQYF
NA | 14 | NA | TRBJ1-1 | TRBV5-1 | TGCGCCAGCAGCTTGGAGGGGTCGGACACTGAAGCTTTCTTT | CASSLEGSDTEAFF
NA | 13 | NA | TRBJ2-3 | TRBV29-1 | TGCAGCTCCCGACTAGAGAGGCCAGATACGCAGTATTTT | CSSRLERPDTQYF
NA | 13 | few | TRBJ1-2 | TRBV10-3 | TGTGCCATCAGTGCAGGGGAAGAATATGGCTACACCTTC | CAISAGEEYGYTF
NA | 16 | NA | TRBJ2-2 | TRBV27 | TGTGCCACCGTTGGGCCTAAGGGGGGGGTCACCGGGGAGCTGTTTTTT | CATVGPKGGVTGELFF
NA | 15 | NA | TRBJ2-2 | TRBV5-8 | TGTGCCAGGACTTACAGGGTGGAGAACACCGGGGAGCTGTTTTTT | CARTYRVENTGELFF
TRBD1 | 11 | NA | TRBJ2-5 | TRBV20-1 | TGCAGTGCAGGGGGCGAAGAGACCCAGTACTTC | CSAGGEETQYF
NA | 15 | NA | TRBJ2-6 | TRBV7-9 | TGTGCCAGCCAACCTCCGACGACAGGGGCCAACGTCCTGACTTTC | CASQPPTTGANVLTF
NA | 11 | NA | TRBJ2-5 | TRBV2 | TGTGCCCGATCTAGTCAAGAGACCCAGTACTTC | CARSSQETQYF
NA | 15 | NA | TRBJ2-1 | TRBV4-3 | TGCGCCAGCAGCCAAGATAGCTTATGGCGGAATGAGCAGTTCTTC | CASSQDSLWRNEQFF
NA | 15 | NA | TRBJ2-7 | TRBV4-3 | TGCGCCAGCAGCTCACGGACTGAGGTTTTAGGCGAGCAGTACTTC | CASSSRTEVLGEQYF
TRBD1 | 13 | NA | TRBJ2-7 | TRBV29-1 | TGCAGCGTTGTAGGACAGGGGAAATACGAGCAGTACTTC | CSVVGQGKYEQYF
NA | 15 | NA | TRBJ2-4 | TRBV25-1 | TGTGCCAGCAGTGAATCTCACGGGGCCAAAAACATTCAGTACTTC | CASSESHGAKNIQYF
NA | 14 | once | TRBJ2-5 | TRBV5-8 | TGTGCCAGCAGCCTCGGACTAAAGAAAGAGACCCAGTACTTC | CASSLGLKKETQYF
TRBD2 | 16 | NA | TRBJ2-3 | TRBV18 | TGTGCCAGCTCACCCCGGACTAGCAGGAACCCAGATACGCAGTATTTT | CASSPRTSRNPDTQYF
TRBD2 | 18 | NA | TRBJ2-3 | TRBV4-1 | TGCGCCAGCAGCCAAGTTCTGGGACCAGCGGGAGTGATAGATACGCAGTATTTT | CASSQVLGPAGVIDTQYF
NA | 17 | NA | TRBJ2-7 | TRBV7-2 | TGTGCCAGCAGCTTAGCTCGGTCAAGCGGAGGGCCCTACGAGCAGTACTTC | CASSLARSSGGPYEQYF
NA | 12 | NA | TRBJ2-1 | TRBV5-1 | TGCGCCAGCAGTTTCCTAGAGGATGAGCAGTTCTTC | CASSFLEDEQFF
NA | 15 | NA | TRBJ1-1 | TRBV2 | TGTGCCAGCAGTGAATCCGAGGGGGAATACACTGAAGCTTTCTTT | CASSESEGEYTEAFF
TRBD1 | 17 | NA | TRBJ2-2 | TRBV4-1 | TGCGCCAGCAGCCAAGATTGGCAGGGGGCGAGCACCGGGGAGCTGTTTTTT | CASSQDWQGASTGELFF
NA | 13 | NA | TRBJ2-1 | TRBV6-4 | TGTGCCAGCAGTGACCTGGACAACAATGAGCAGTTCTTC | CASSDLDNNEQFF
TRBD2 | 15 | NA | TRBJ2-7 | TRBV15 | TGTGCCACCAGCAGAGATCTAGCGGGAGCCTACGAGCAGTACTTC | CATSRDLAGAYEQYF
NA | 16 | few | TRBJ1-3 | TRBV18 | TGTGCCAGCTCACCAATCGCCCAGGGCTCTGGAAACACCATATATTTT | CASSPIAQGSGNTIYF
TRBD1 | 16 | NA | TRBJ1-1 | TRBV4-3 | TGCGCCAGCAGCCAAGATTGGAGGGGGCGAGACACTGAAGCTTTCTTT | CASSQDWRGRDTEAFF
NA | 15 | NA | TRBJ2-1 | TRBV6-5 | TGTGCCAGCAGACCTCGACAGGGAGGCTACAATGAGCAGTTCTTC | CASRPRQGGYNEQFF
NA | 14 | NA | TRBJ2-7 | TRBV5-1 | TGCGCCAGCAGCCGTTCGACTCTGGATTGGGAGCAGTACTTC | CASSRSTLDWEQYF
TRBD2 | 14 | NA | TRBJ2-1 | TRBV19 | TGTGCCAGTACGGGACTAGAGGACTACAATGAGCAGTTCTTC | CASTGLEDYNEQFF
NA | 12 | few | TRBJ2-7 | TRBV10-3 | TGTGCCACCAGGGGGGGTTCGGGGGAGCAGTACTTC | CATRGGSGEQYF
TRBD1 | 17 | NA | TRBJ2-7 | TRBV28 | TGTGCCAGCAGCCCTCCGGGACAGGGATTAGACTCCTACGAGCAGTACTTC | CASSPPGQGLDSYEQYF
NA | 14 | NA | TRBJ1-2 | TRBV6-1 | TGTGCCAGCAGTGATAACCAGGGAAGGGATGGCTACACCTTC | CASSDNQGRDGYTF
TRBD1 | 14 | NA | TRBJ1-2 | TRBV11-1 | TGTGCCAGCAGCCAATCAGACAGGGTAGATGGCTACACCTTC | CASSQSDRVDGYTF
TRBD2 | 18 | few | TRBJ2-1 | TRBV9 | TGTGCCAGCAGCCCGGGGGGGACTAGCGACAACCCAATGGATGAGCAGTTCTTC | CASSPGGTSDNPMDEQFF
TRBD2 | 13 | NA | TRBJ2-7 | TRBV29-1 | TGCAGCGTTGTCGGCGGGAGTGGTTACGAGCAGTACTTC | CSVVGGSGYEQYF
NA | 17 | NA | TRBJ2-4 | TRBV7-2 | TGTGCCAGCAGCTTATCAGCTAGACCTGTAGCCAAAAACATTCAGTACTTC | CASSLSARPVAKNIQYF
NA | 16 | NA | TRBJ2-7 | TRBV5-1 | TGCGCCAGCAGCCCGGATTTGCAGGGCCCACCCTACGAGCAGTACTTC | CASSPDLQGPPYEQYF
NA | 14 | NA | TRBJ2-2 | TRBV23-1 | TGCGCCAGCAGTCAATCCATGAACACCGGGGAGCTGTTTTTT | CASSQSMNTGELFF
NA | 12 | once | TRBJ2-1 | TRBV5-4 | TGTGCCAGCAGCCGACTAGAAAATGAGCAGTTCTTC | CASSRLENEQFF
TRBD1 | 16 | NA | TRBJ1-3 | TRBV28 | TGTGCCAGCAGTTTATGCGACAGGGGGCTGGGAAACACCATATATTTT | CASSLCDRGLGNTIYF
NA | 16 | NA | TRBJ2-7 | TRBV27 | TGTGCCAGCAGTCTGGTTGCGGGGGCCGTCTCCTACGAGCAGTACTTC | CASSLVAGAVSYEQYF